The 14 T cell receptor beta chains presented below share a single source sample, sequenced in a study of T-cell memory formation after mild COVID-19. TCRdb analysed the 5' RACE reads with MiXCR anew, one entry per CDR3 protein. The table has a few hundred thousand distinct CDR3 sequences, around 20% seen once. Sequencing was done on a sample of PBMCs or a T cell subset sorted from them (not recorded which). The origin of the receptors is a man aged 18-30 years who had mild COVID-19 (a few samples of this study predate the infection). Cell type and time point are not known.

This clonotype was recorded a few times. V usage is TRBV7-2 and J usage is TRBJ2-1, with 7 bases identical to TRBD1. V shed 6 bases and J 9 bases; nucleotides not matched to a gene: 11. The CDR3 totals 14 residues. CDR1 is SGHTA and CDR2 is FQGNSA in the germline V gene. In DNA form, the CDR3 reads TGTGCCAGCAGGCTCGCCAGGGGGTCCAGTGAGCAGTTCTTC. It encodes CASRLARGSSEQFF.

This clonotype was seen repeatedly, ten times or more. The gene calls are TRBV14 and TRBJ2-7; 10 bases align to TRBD1. CDR3 length equals 15 residues. V shed 4 bases, J shed 1 base, and the junction held 4 bases outside the gene matches. The germline gives CDR1 SGHDN, CDR2 FVKESK. CDR3 coding DNA: TGTGCCAGCAGCCCCGGACAGGGGGTTTCCTACGAGCAGTACTTC. Amino acid sequence: CASSPGQGVSYEQYF. Based on the CDR3 plus reference TRBV14 and TRBJ2-7, the full variable domain is EAGVTQFPSHSVIEKGQTVTLRCDPISGHDNLYWYRRVMGKEIKFLLHFVKESKQDESGMPNNRFLAERTGGTYSTLKVQPAELEDSGVYFCASSPGQGVSYEQYFGPGTRLTVT.

This clonotype has more than one count but fewer than ten. The chain links TRBV12-3 or TRBV12-4 to TRBJ1-5, with TRBD1 identical over 8 bases. After removal of 4 bases from V and 7 bases from J, the junction contained 6 bases not matched to a gene. The CDR3 has 14 amino acids. CDR3 protein: CASSSDRVGQPQHF. In DNA form, the CDR3 reads TGTGCCAGCAGTTCGGACAGGGTAGGGCAGCCCCAGCATTTT.

There are a few counts of this clonotype. The chain employs TRBV4-2 and TRBJ1-1; D not resolved. This CDR3 region has 16 residues. Trimming shortened V by 0 bases and J by 1 base, and 12 bases separated the two germline ends. CDR1 is LGHNA, CDR2 YNFKEQ, per germline. This CDR3 reads CASSQELGQANTEAFF. In nucleotides, the CDR3 is TGTGCCAGCAGCCAAGAGTTGGGCCAGGCGAACACTGAAGCTTTCTTT.

This clonotype was recorded a few times. The V and J genes are TRBV6-5 and TRBJ1-3; TRBD1 agrees at 9 bases. The germline V gene has CDR1 MNHEY and CDR2 SVGAGI. After removal of 0 bases from V and 4 bases from J, the junction contained 4 bases not matched to a gene. There are 16 residues in the CDR3. The chain's CDR3 is CASSYSGQGSGNTIYF. The CDR3 coding sequence is TGTGCCAGCAGTTACTCGGGACAGGGATCCGGAAACACCATATATTTT.

Only a few counts were recorded for this clonotype. This chain links TRBV7-2 with TRBJ2-5; D remains unclear. V was trimmed by 1 base and J by 5 bases, leaving 17 bases between them. The CDR3 totals 16 residues. Germline assignment: CDR1 SGHTA and CDR2 FQGNSA. The CDR3 DNA sequence: TGTGCCAGCAGCTTAGACGGCCGCCCCGGGTGGGAGACCCAGTACTTC. Translation gives CASSLDGRPGWETQYF.

V is TRBV12-3 or TRBV12-4 and J is TRBJ2-3; D is perhaps TRBD1 (6 bases). The CDR3 has 14 amino acids. V dropped 4 bases and J dropped 2 bases, with 10 bases sitting between them. The CDR3 protein is CASSYPGHTDTQYF. The CDR3 region has the DNA TGTGCCAGCAGTTATCCGGGACACACAGATACGCAGTATTTT.

Only a few counts were recorded for this clonotype. The chain is built from TRBV5-1 and TRBJ2-5; 7 nucleotides match TRBD2. The CDR3 extends over 14 amino acids. V shed 5 bases, J shed 5 bases, and the junction held 9 bases outside the gene matches. CDR1 and CDR2 from the germline V gene are SGHRS and YFSETQ. The CDR3 protein is CASSNYAGVETQYF. The CDR3 DNA reads as TGCGCCAGCAGTAACTATGCGGGAGTCGAGACCCAGTACTTC.

The V and J genes are TRBV27 and TRBJ2-7; 8 positions match TRBD2. The CDR3 covers 14 residues. The ends lost 6 bases at V and 0 bases at J; junction bases unmatched: 4. Germline assignment: CDR1 MNHEY and CDR2 SMNVEV (reference sequence). CDR3 protein: CASRSAGASYEQYV. In nucleotides, the CDR3 is TGTGCCAGCAGGTCAGCGGGAGCCTCCTACGAGCAGTACGTC.

There are a few counts of this clonotype. The V call is TRBV7-9, the J call TRBJ1-2; D remains ambiguous. The V gene's germline CDR1 is SEHNR and CDR2 FQNEAQ (reference sequence). The CDR3 sequence is 13 residues long. Trimming left V 1 base short and J 2 bases short, with 5 bases between. CDR3 DNA: TGTGCCAGCAGCTTAGGGAAAAACTATGGCTACACCTTC. This codes for CASSLGKNYGYTF.

The rearrangement joins TRBV7-7 to TRBJ2-5, with 11 bases identical to TRBD2. Germline CDR1 is SSHAT and CDR2 is FNYEAQ (reference sequence). CDR3 length: 16 amino acids. After removal of 5 bases from V and 4 bases from J, the junction contained 9 bases not matched to a gene. The CDR3 here is CASSPELAGEGETQYF. CDR3 DNA: TGTGCCAGCAGCCCCGAACTAGCGGGGGAGGGAGAGACCCAGTACTTC.

The gene calls are TRBV6-6 and TRBJ2-7; 8 bases are shared with TRBD2. V trimming: 6 bases; J trimming: 6 bases; junction bases outside the gene matches: 16. This CDR3 has 16 amino acids. From germline, CDR1 is MNHNY and CDR2 SVGAGI (reference sequence). CDR3 sequence reads: CASSPPGGAARGEQYF. CDR3 coding DNA: TGTGCCAGCAGCCCCCCGGGGGGGGCTGCCCGGGGCGAGCAGTACTTC.

The V gene is TRBV7-9, the J gene TRBJ2-3; D assignment may be TRBD1 or TRBD2 (6 bases each). Germline V gene lookup returns CDR1 SEHNR and CDR2 FQNEAQ (reference sequence). V was pared by 3 bases and J by 2 bases, with 15 bases between. The CDR3 consists of 16 residues. CDR3 residues: CASSFLARGTTDTQYF. The CDR3 DNA follows: TGTGCCAGCAGCTTCCTAGCGAGGGGGACCACAGATACGCAGTATTTT.

This clonotype was recorded a few times. CDR3: CASSPPEAGMNTEAFF. DNA for the CDR3: TGCGCCAGCAGCCCCCCCGAGGCGGGCATGAACACTGAAGCTTTCTTT. The chain is built from TRBV4-1 and TRBJ1-1; no definite D call. CDR3 length: 16 amino acids. V lost 4 bases to trimming and J lost 0 bases, with 15 bases between them. The germline gives CDR1 MGHRA, CDR2 YSYEKL.